This T cell receptor beta chain emerged from a study of T cell repertoires in cytomegalovirus infection. Study-wide context: The study used recently identified HLA-C-restricted and well-studied HLA-B-restricted CMV epitopes. Evidence of both CMV infection and a matching HLA type came from public TCR beta signatures. Study-wide results and caveats: In two of eight donors, the top clonotype was HLA-C-restricted CMV-specific. Totalled public TCR beta family frequency picked out people who carried CMV plus the relevant HLA.

TCRdb itself ran the reads through MiXCR, one entry per CDR3 protein. The sample has some 900,000 distinct CDR3 sequences, approximately 32% seen once. The CDR3 totals 16 residues. The V end lost 5 bases, the J end lost 0 bases, and 13 bases lay between the germline ends. Germline-derived CDR1 and CDR2 are MNHEY and SMNVEV (reference sequence). Comments on this clonotype: Its cognate antigen is unknown.

V gene TRBV27 combines with J gene TRBJ2-2; no firm D call. This sequence originates from a human donor in good health (CMV status not recorded). Some clones in this sample may be carry-over from other donors' samples. Sample: cultured CD8+ T cells from PBMCs, taken from culture after CMV antigen stimulation. In DNA form, the CDR3 reads TGTGCCAGCAGTCCCCTTAGTGGGTCGAACACCGGGGAGCTGTTTTTT. Translated: CASSPLSGSNTGELFF.